These 23 T cell receptor beta chains originate from one sample sequenced in a study of blood T cell repertoires in COVID-19. The table came from immunoSEQ multiplex PCR; TCRdb's copy has only in-frame clones and leaves some out. Of 130,000 to 150,000 clones listed, about 85% are singletons. The sample taken for sequencing was peripheral blood. These receptors were taken from a woman in her 40s with active or convalescent COVID-19.

The CDR3 region has the DNA TGTGCCAGCAGCTTAGCGACAGGGGCGGCTAACTATGGCTACACCTTC. This translates into CASSLATGAANYGYTF. The V gene is TRBV7-6, the J gene TRBJ1-2, with 8 bases matching TRBD1. Germline values: CDR1 SGHVS, CDR2 FNYEAQ. The V segment lost 0 bases and the J segment 0 bases; nucleotides outside the gene matches: 3. The length of the CDR3 is 16 residues.

The gene calls are TRBV5-4 and TRBJ1-2; perhaps TRBD1 as D (6 bases). In germline, CDR1 is SGHNT, CDR2 YYREEE (reference sequence). The CDR3 is made up of 16 amino acids. Trimming stripped 4 bases from V and 4 bases from J, with 20 bases between. This CDR3 reads CASSLQGTVVGYGYTF. CDR3 in DNA: TGTGCCAGCAGCCTCCAGGGGACGGTAGTGGGCTATGGCTACACCTTC.

The V gene is TRBV6-5, the J gene TRBJ1-1; D not certain. V was shortened by 6 bases and J by 6 bases, with 17 bases between the two germline ends. The CDR3 extends over 14 amino acids. Germline V gene lookup returns CDR1 MNHEY and CDR2 SVGAGI. In DNA form, the CDR3 reads TGTGCCAGCAGAGAGGAGGAGATATTCGCTGAAGCTTTCTTT. Its translation: CASREEEIFAEAFF.

This clone turned up a few times. V gene TRBV30 combines with J gene TRBJ1-2; tentatively, D is TRBD1 (5 bases). Trimming cost V 1 base and J 4 bases, with 10 bases left between them. Germline V gene data show CDR1 as GTSNPN and CDR2 as SVGIG (reference sequence). This CDR3 contains 13 residues. CDR3 amino acids: CAWSGGAVYGYTF. CDR3 in DNA: TGTGCCTGGAGTGGCGGGGCGGTCTATGGCTACACCTTC.

The CDR3 sequence: CASSPKQGQPQHF. CDR3 DNA sequence: TGTGCCAGCTCACCAAAACAGGGACAGCCCCAGCATTTT. This chain uses TRBV18 with TRBJ1-5; D is possibly TRBD1 (6 bases). CDR3 length: 13 residues. V was clipped by 2 bases and J by 7 bases, with 9 bases between them. The V gene's germline CDR1 is KGHSH and CDR2 LQKENI. The complete variable domain, with remaining parts taken from reference TRBV18 and TRBJ1-5, reads NAGVMQNPRHLVRRRGQEARLRCSPMKGHSHVYWYRQLPEEGLKFMVYLQKENIIDESGMPKERFSAEFPKEGPSILRIQQVVRGDSAAYFCASSPKQGQPQHFGDGTRLSIL.

The genes are TRBV11-2 and TRBJ2-1; 7 nucleotides match TRBD2. The CDR3 runs 15 residues. Germline CDR1 and CDR2: SGHAT and FQNNGV. V lost 4 bases, J lost 10 bases, and 13 bases stayed unmatched. This CDR3 is CASSSTGLAAGEQFF. CDR3 sequence (DNA): TGTGCCAGCAGCTCAACGGGGCTAGCGGCGGGGGAGCAGTTCTTC.

This chain links TRBV6-4 with TRBJ1-3; 7 bases map to TRBD1. Looked up from germline, CDR1 is MRHNA and CDR2 is SNTAGT. The CDR3 covers 15 residues. Losses at the gene ends were 0 bases for V and 6 bases for J; bases not matched to a gene: 5. CDR3 in amino acids: CASSDSDRVENTIYF. As DNA, the CDR3 is TGTGCCAGCAGTGACTCCGACAGGGTGGAAAACACCATATATTTT.

The gene calls are TRBV2 and TRBJ2-1; 13 nucleotides match TRBD2. The ends lost 6 bases at V and 6 bases at J; junction bases unmatched: 5. Germline V gene lookup returns CDR1 SNHLY and CDR2 FYNNEI. The CDR3 has 15 residues. The CDR3 nucleotides are TGTGCCAGCAGGCTATGGACTAGCGGGGGCAATGAGCAGTTCTTC. Amino acid sequence: CASRLWTSGGNEQFF.

The chain joins TRBV5-6 to TRBJ1-2, with TRBD1 matching 7 bases. The CDR3 runs 15 residues. The V gene end was trimmed by 1 base and the J gene end by 7 bases; junction bases not matched to a gene: 10. CDR1 and CDR2 (germline): SGHDT, YYEEEE. The CDR3 DNA reads TGTGCCAGCAGCTTGACGGTAGACAGGGTGTTTGGCTACACCTTC. Translated, it gives CASSLTVDRVFGYTF.

The J gene is TRBJ2-3, the V gene TRBV3-1 (or the pseudogene TRBV3-2); 9 bases align to TRBD2. The CDR3 runs 14 residues. The germline CDR1 and CDR2 sequences are LGHDT and YNNKEL (reference sequence). V was clipped by 4 bases and J by 2 bases; unmatched bases: 1. In DNA, the CDR3 is TGTGCCAGCAGCCTAGCGGGAGTCACAGATACGCAGTATTTT. Its translation is CASSLAGVTDTQYF.

The chain is built from TRBV6-6 and TRBJ1-3; no reliable D call. The germline CDR1 and CDR2 sequences are MNHNY and SVGAGI (reference sequence). With 8 bases removed from V and 3 bases from J, the gap between germline ends came to 11 bases. The CDR3 totals 13 residues. The CDR3 is CASWEGGGNTIYF. CDR3 nucleotide sequence: TGTGCCAGCTGGGAGGGTGGTGGAAACACCATATATTTT.

The chain couples TRBV30 to TRBJ1-1; D might be TRBD1 (5 bases). The CDR3 runs 15 residues. CDR1 is GTSNPN and CDR2 is SVGIG in the germline V gene (reference sequence). Trimming removed 2 bases from V and 5 bases from J, with 18 bases in between. The CDR3 spells CAWSRGMGGGTEAFF. As DNA, the CDR3 is TGTGCCTGGAGTCGCGGAATGGGGGGAGGGACTGAAGCTTTCTTT.

V usage is TRBV28 and J usage is TRBJ1-5, with unresolved D. V was clipped by 4 bases and J by 0 bases, with 13 bases between them. The CDR3 has 16 residues. From germline, CDR1 is MDHEN and CDR2 SYDVKM. The CDR3 DNA follows: TGTGCCAGCAGTTGGTCAGGTCTTCTTAGCAATCAGCCCCAGCATTTT. Its translation: CASSWSGLLSNQPQHF.

The chain carries TRBV6-6 and TRBJ1-5; D perhaps matches TRBD1 (5 bases). Deletions cut 5 bases from V and 4 bases from J, with 15 bases between. CDR1 is MNHNY, CDR2 SVGAGI, per germline (reference sequence). The CDR3 contains 15 residues. CDR3 amino acids: CASSPGTGGNQPQHF. In nucleotides, the CDR3 is TGTGCCAGCAGTCCCGGGACGGGAGGAAATCAGCCCCAGCATTTT.

This clone was seen more than once but under ten times. The chain uses TRBV5-1 and TRBJ1-5, with D perhaps TRBD1 (5 bases). The CDR3 runs to 14 residues. With 4 bases removed from V and 7 bases from J, the gap between germline ends came to 15 bases. Germline V lookup: CDR1 SGHRS, CDR2 YFSETQ. The CDR3 reads CASSRGEWGQPQHF. The CDR3 region has the DNA TGCGCCAGCAGCCGGGGGGAATGGGGCCAGCCCCAGCATTTT.

The rearrangement uses TRBV2 and TRBJ1-5, with 8 bases fitting TRBD1. The CDR3 loop spans 15 amino acids. CDR1 and CDR2 (germline): SNHLY, FYNNEI. The trim removed 6 bases at V and 4 bases at J, leaving 8 bases unmatched. The CDR3 here is CASSHNDRGNQPQHF. The DNA of the CDR3 is TGTGCCAGCAGCCACAACGACAGGGGAAATCAGCCCCAGCATTTT.

The chain uses TRBV5-1 and TRBJ2-3, with 8 bases that match TRBD1. Germline V CDR1 and CDR2: SGHRS, YFSETQ. Trimming took 2 bases from V and 1 from J; bases not matched to a gene: 9. CDR3 length: 17 amino acids. The DNA for the CDR3 is TGCGCCAGCAGCTTTGTGGCCCCGGGACAGGGCACAGATACGCAGTATTTT. As protein: CASSFVAPGQGTDTQYF. Full variable domain (missing parts from reference TRBV5-1 and TRBJ2-3): KAGVTQTPRYLIKTRGQQVTLSCSPISGHRSVSWYQQTPGQGLQFLFEYFSETQRNKGNFPGRFSGRQFSNSRSEMNVSTLELGDSALYLCASSFVAPGQGTDTQYFGPGTRLTVL.

The chain recombines TRBV14 with TRBJ1-2, with a weak D call TRBD1 (5 bases). Germline values: CDR1 SGHDN, CDR2 FVKESK. V lost 4 bases to trimming and J lost 4 bases, with 13 bases between them. This CDR3 contains 14 residues. The chain's CDR3 is CASSPGGSGYGYTF. The CDR3 region has the DNA TGTGCCAGCAGCCCCGGGGGATCGGGCTATGGCTACACCTTC.

In this sample, this clone turned up once. The chain recombines TRBV28 with TRBJ1-3; 7 bases fit TRBD1. CDR3 length: 15 residues. J gave up 5 bases and V 2 bases, and 6 bases lay outside the gene matches. In germline, CDR1 is MDHEN, CDR2 SYDVKM. CDR3 loop: CASSLRSGGRNTIYF. The CDR3 nucleotides read TGTGCCAGCAGTTTAAGGTCAGGGGGGAGAAACACCATATATTTT. Full variable domain (outside the CDR3, taken from reference TRBV28 and TRBJ1-3): DVKVTQSSRYLVKRTGEKVFLECVQDMDHENMFWYRQDPGLGLRLIYFSYDVKMKEKGDIPEGYSVSREKKERFSLILESASTNQTSMYLCASSLRSGGRNTIYFGEGSWLTVV.

The chain combines TRBV5-1 with TRBJ1-3, with 7 bases that match TRBD1. The length of the CDR3 is 14 residues. The V segment lost 1 base and the J segment 4 bases; nucleotides outside the gene matches: 2. The germline CDR1 and CDR2 sequences are SGHRS and YFSETQ. CDR3 residues: CASSLTGDGNTIYF. CDR3 coding DNA: TGCGCCAGCAGCTTGACAGGGGACGGAAACACCATATATTTT.

This chain uses TRBV19 with TRBJ2-5; 7 bases align to TRBD2. V lost 7 bases and J lost 2; bases outside the gene matches: 10. Looked up from germline, CDR1 is LNHDA and CDR2 is SQIVND (reference sequence). CDR3 length: 15 amino acids. The CDR3 bases are TGTGCCAGTAATTTGGCGGGCGGGAGACAAGAGACCCAGTACTTC. This encodes CASNLAGGRQETQYF.

The chain carries TRBV7-8 and TRBJ1-2; D call uncertain. Deletions cut 0 bases from V and 4 bases from J, with 12 bases between. This CDR3 comprises 15 residues. Per germline, CDR1 SGHVS and CDR2 FQNEAQ. The CDR3 reads CASSLAPDTSYGYTF. CDR3 DNA: TGTGCCAGCAGCTTAGCTCCAGACACCAGCTATGGCTACACCTTC. The variable domain in full, completed from reference TRBV7-8 and TRBJ1-2, reads GAGVSQSPRYKVAKRGQDVALRCDPISGHVSLFWYQQALGQGPEFLTYFQNEAQLDKSGLPSDRFFAERPEGSVSTLKIQRTQQEDSAVYLCASSLAPDTSYGYTFGSGTRLTVV.

The gene calls are TRBV3-1 (or the pseudogene TRBV3-2) and TRBJ2-3; D is undetermined. V lost 1 base and J 5 bases, leaving 4 bases between the germline ends. This CDR3 spans 12 amino acids. The germline V gene encodes CDR1 LGHDT and CDR2 YNNKEL (reference sequence). CDR3 sequence reads: CASSQGVDTQYF. The DNA for the CDR3 is TGTGCCAGCAGCCAAGGAGTAGATACGCAGTATTTT.